The 28 T cell receptor beta chains presented below share a single source sample, sequenced in a study of CD8+CD57+ T cells in acquired aplastic anemia. Researchers used genomic DNA as the template to profile TCR beta VDJ and CDR3. Each CDR3 protein gets one entry after TCRdb re-called the reads with MiXCR. Of about 420,000 distinct CDR3 sequences in the sample, 55% to 70% were seen once. Sequences were obtained from sorted CD4+, CD8+, or CD8+CD57+ T cells (not recorded which) from PBMCs. Every receptor here comes from a human donor in good health, serving as a control.

This clonotype was detected a few times. This chain uses TRBV18 with TRBJ1-4, with 10 bases that match TRBD1. The germline gives CDR1 KGHSH, CDR2 LQKENI. The V and J ends lost 3 bases and 7 bases, in that order; junction bases with no gene match: 8. CDR3 length: 16 amino acids. In DNA form, the CDR3 reads TGTGCCAGCTCACCCACGACCGGGACAGGGGCTGAAAAACTGTTTTTT. It translates to CASSPTTGTGAEKLFF.

This clonotype was detected ten times or more. J is TRBJ2-7 and V is TRBV6-1; D is perhaps TRBD1 or TRBD2 (5 bases each). Germline CDR1 is MNHNS and CDR2 is SASEGT. This CDR3 comprises 12 residues. V dropped 11 bases and J dropped 3 bases, with 14 bases sitting between them. The CDR3 reads CAGSGTDYEQYF. CDR3 nucleotides: TGTGCCGGATCCGGGACGGACTACGAGCAGTACTTC.

The V and J genes are TRBV7-3 and TRBJ1-2, with 7 bases aligning to TRBD1. V lost 5 bases to trimming and J lost 8 bases; unmatched junction nucleotides: 8. CDR1 and CDR2 (germline): SGHTA, FQGTGA. This CDR3 comprises 13 residues. The CDR3 sequence: CASSERQGRGYTF. CDR3 coding DNA: TGTGCCAGCAGCGAAAGACAGGGACGCGGCTACACCTTC.

This sequence joins TRBV2 and TRBJ1-6; D ambiguous. The CDR3 is 14 amino acids. CDR1 SNHLY and CDR2 FYNNEI come from the germline V gene. V dropped 2 bases and J dropped 19 bases, with 21 bases sitting between them. CDR3 region: CASSESGRDLEIHF. DNA of the CDR3: TGTGCCAGCAGTGAATCGGGCCGCGACTTAGAAATTCACTTT.

Note on this clonotype: The germline gene is not matched at one end of the junction; a read error may be the cause. V gene TRBV6-6 combines with J gene TRBJ1-2; maybe TRBD1 (5 bases). CDR3 length: 14 residues. The germline V gene encodes CDR1 MNHNY and CDR2 SVGAGI (reference sequence). The CDR3 loop reads CASSLDGDQDAHNF. The CDR3 nucleotides read TGTGCCAGCAGTTTGGACGGGGACCAAGATGCCCACAACTTC.

In the case of this clonotype: Because it lacks the conserved phenylalanine or tryptophan at the end, this CDR3 is likely a read error. No DNA is shown, since the ends of the CDR3 on it are uncertain; the CDR3 is the one TCRdb lists. V is TRBV19 and J is TRBJ1-6. The CDR3 totals 16 residues, both ends included. Germline V gives CDR1 LNHDA, CDR2 SQIVND (reference sequence). This CDR3 is CASSIRRSYGYSFGPV.

The chain combines TRBV9 with TRBJ2-7, with 7 bases that match TRBD2. V was pared by 4 bases and J by 8 bases, with 15 bases of the junction left unmatched. Germline V gene data show CDR1 as SGDLS and CDR2 as YYNGEE. The CDR3 runs to 15 residues. Here the CDR3 DNA reads TGTGCCAGCAGCTTATTTGGAGTGGGGGGGGAAAAGCAGTACTTC. Residues: CASSLFGVGGEKQYF.

In regard to this clonotype: Because it lacks the conserved phenylalanine or tryptophan at the end, this CDR3 is likely a read error. The rearrangement links TRBV9 to TRBJ1-3, with TRBD1 identical over 7 bases. This CDR3 is built from 15 residues. Per the germline V gene, CDR1 is SGDLS and CDR2 is YYNGEE. The CDR3 reads CASGRGHVSGSTIYL. The DNA of the CDR3 is TGTGCCAGCGGGAGGGGGCACGTATCTGGAAGCACCATATATCTT.

This clonotype was recorded many times. The rearrangement links TRBV19 to TRBJ2-7, with 7 positions matching TRBD1. Unmatched junction bases numbered 12, after V lost 3 bases and J lost 4 bases. The CDR3 sequence is 16 residues long. Germline V lookup: CDR1 LNHDA, CDR2 SQIVND (reference sequence). The CDR3 reads CASSIRTGVESYEQYF. In DNA form, the CDR3 reads TGTGCCAGTAGTATCCGAACAGGGGTGGAATCATACGAGCAGTACTTC.

This clonotype was seen many times. The rearrangement links TRBV6-2 or TRBV6-3 to TRBJ2-7, with 10 bases matching TRBD1. The germline V gene has CDR1 MNHEY and CDR2 SVGEGT. The trim removed 6 bases at V and 4 bases at J, leaving 9 bases unmatched. The CDR3 totals 15 residues. The CDR3 spells CASSDRGLLAYEQYF. CDR3 in DNA: TGTGCCAGCAGCGACAGGGGGCTCCTCGCGTACGAGCAGTACTTC.

This chain uses TRBV7-2 with TRBJ2-3; unclear D gene. Trimming left V 1 base short and J 6 bases short, with 11 bases between. CDR1 and CDR2 (germline): SGHTA, FQGNSA. This CDR3 region has 14 residues. The CDR3 DNA sequence: TGTGCCAGCAGCTTAGGTACAGTGAGGGATACGCAGTATTTT. It specifies CASSLGTVRDTQYF.

This chain connects TRBV7-2 to TRBJ2-3, with TRBD2 as a possible D gene (5 bases). V lost 2 bases and J lost 6, with 9 bases in between. The CDR3 is 13 residues long. CDR1 and CDR2 (germline): SGHTA, FQGNSA. The CDR3 protein is CASSLRLADTQYF. In nucleotides, the CDR3 is TGTGCCAGCAGCTTACGGCTAGCCGATACGCAGTATTTT.

As regards this clonotype: As the CDR3 is not closed by the conserved phenylalanine or tryptophan, this likely results from a read error. The chain is built from TRBV2 and TRBJ1-5; D unclear. The V and J ends lost 6 bases and 12 bases respectively, with 18 bases between them. Germline V gene data show CDR1 as SNHLY and CDR2 as FYNNEI. This CDR3 has 13 residues. The CDR3 spells CASRPARRTYQHY. CDR3 nucleotides: TGTGCCAGCAGGCCGGCCCGAAGAACCTACCAGCATTAC.

This clonotype was picked up a small number of times. With a much larger clone just one base away, this may be a read error. V is TRBV3-1 and J is TRBJ2-1; D perhaps matches TRBD1 (5 bases). Germline CDR1 is LGHDT and CDR2 is YNNKEL (reference sequence). There are 14 residues in the CDR3. The CDR3: CASSHLDRNNEQSF. CDR3 nucleotide sequence: TGTGCCAGCAGCCACCTAGACAGAAACAATGAGCAGTCCTTC.

Of note for this clonotype: This may come from a read error, since a much larger clone is one base off. The CDR3 end shows no conserved phenylalanine or tryptophan, and so a read error is likely. The rearrangement uses TRBV30 and TRBJ1-2, with TRBD1 as a possible D gene (5 bases). V was trimmed by 4 bases and J by 8 bases, leaving 17 bases between them. The CDR3 contains 13 residues. The germline CDR1 and CDR2 sequences are GTSNPN and SVGIG (reference sequence). CDR3 coding DNA: TGTGCCTGGACCCCAGGGAGGGGTAGGGGCTACACCCTC. Translated, it gives CAWTPGRGRGYTL.

The V and J genes are TRBV11-3 and TRBJ2-7; 8 bases map to TRBD2. Germline CDR1 and CDR2: SGHNT and YENEEA. This CDR3 contains 16 residues. V shed 5 bases and J 5 bases; nucleotides not matched to a gene: 14. The CDR3 region has the DNA TGTGCCAGCAGCGCGGGGGGCGGGTGGATCAAAAACGAGCAGTACTTC. It codes for CASSAGGGWIKNEQYF.

V usage is TRBV2 and J usage is TRBJ2-6; 9 bases fit TRBD1. This CDR3 is 16 amino acids long. Germline V lookup: CDR1 SNHLY, CDR2 FYNNEI. With 6 bases clipped from V and 0 bases from J, the junction kept 3 bases outside the gene matches. CDR3 residues: CASSGDRVSGANVLTF. CDR3 bases: TGTGCCAGCAGCGGGGACAGGGTCTCTGGGGCCAACGTCCTGACTTTC.

This clonotype was seen ten or more times. This chain connects TRBV15 to TRBJ2-7, with D hard to call. V lost 0 bases and J lost 2, with 8 bases in between. Germline V gene sequence: CDR1 LNHNV, CDR2 YYDKDF (reference sequence). The CDR3 runs 14 residues. CDR3 sequence reads: CATSRDRATYEQYF. The DNA of the CDR3 is TGTGCCACCAGCAGAGATCGCGCCACCTACGAGCAGTACTTC.

The chain joins TRBV24-1 to TRBJ1-2, with TRBD1 as a possible D gene (5 bases). The CDR3 spans 14 residues. V lost 9 bases, J lost 8 bases, and 21 bases lay in between. Germline V gene sequence: CDR1 KGHDR, CDR2 SFDVKD. CDR3: CATLPPQTNRGYTF. The CDR3 DNA reads as TGTGCCACCCTACCGCCACAAACGAACAGGGGCTACACCTTC.

The CDR3 DNA reads as TGTGCCAGCAGCCAAGCAGGGACACAAGAGACCCAGTACTTC. Translating gives CASSQAGTQETQYF. The chain joins TRBV7-7 to TRBJ2-5; tentatively, D is TRBD1 (6 bases). Germline V gives CDR1 SSHAT, CDR2 FNYEAQ (reference sequence). Deletions cut 5 bases from V and 2 bases from J, with 12 bases between. CDR3 size: 14 residues.

This clonotype was detected once. One end of the junction is discordant with germline, which a read error may explain. This chain joins TRBV7-6 and TRBJ1-6; no clear D. The V gene's germline CDR1 is SGHVS and CDR2 FNYEAQ. The length of the CDR3 is 14 residues. CDR3 sequence: CASSLDKNTSAFFF. In DNA form, the CDR3 reads TGTGCCAGCAGCCTCGACAAGAACACTTCAGCTTTCTTTTTT. Combining the CDR3 with reference TRBV7-6 and TRBJ1-6 gives the whole variable domain GAGVSQSPRYKVTKRGQDVALRCDPISGHVSLYWYRQALGQGPEFLTYFNYEAQQDKSGLPNDRFSAERPEGSISTLTIQRTEQRDSAMYRCASSLDKNTSAFFFGNGTRLTVT.

The chain links TRBV7-6 to TRBJ1-1; D possibly corresponds to TRBD1 (5 bases). The CDR3 runs 14 residues. Germline loops: CDR1 SGHVS, CDR2 FNYEAQ. V gave up 6 bases and J gave up 3 bases, with 14 bases separating them. The CDR3 coding sequence is TGTGCCAGCAGGGGAGTGGGGGAATACACTGAAGCTTTCTTT. It is translated as CASRGVGEYTEAFF.

Of note for this clonotype: Since no conserved phenylalanine or tryptophan closes the CDR3, a read error is the likely cause. The limits of the CDR3 on the DNA are not certain, so only TCRdb's listed CDR3 is given. V is TRBV7-2 and J is TRBJ2-5; the table's D call, TRBD1, has no DNA check behind it. In germline, CDR1 is SGHTA, CDR2 FQGNSA. The CDR3 numbers 13 amino acids, ends counted. CDR3 amino acids: CASSRAPGAYHYS.

This chain uses TRBV7-2 with TRBJ2-7; TRBD2 is a possible D gene (7 bases). CDR3 length: 18 residues. From germline, CDR1 is SGHTA and CDR2 FQGNSA. Trimming left V 2 bases short and J 4 bases short, with 24 bases between. CDR3 region: CASSLTGGPKGDTYEQYF. DNA of the CDR3: TGTGCCAGCAGCTTAACGGGGGGCCCGAAGGGGGACACGTACGAGCAGTACTTC.

The V gene is TRBV20-1, the J gene TRBJ2-3; 8 bases are a match to TRBD1. Trimming removed 5 bases from V and 4 bases from J; junction bases left unmatched: 11. Germline V gene data show CDR1 as DFQATT and CDR2 as SNEGSKA (reference sequence). The CDR3 is 15 amino acids. The CDR3 coding sequence is TGCAGTGCTTACGGACAGGGACGGCACTCAGATACGCAGTATTTT. Its protein is CSAYGQGRHSDTQYF.

This chain joins TRBV5-1 and TRBJ1-1; D possibly corresponds to TRBD1 (5 bases). The germline V and J ends were trimmed by 0 bases and 9 bases, with 15 bases remaining between them. CDR1 and CDR2 (germline): SGHRS, YFSETQ. This CDR3 contains 14 residues. The CDR3 nucleotides are TGCGCCAGCAGCTTGGCAGGGAGTCGAGGTAAAGCTTTCTTT. This sequence encodes CASSLAGSRGKAFF. The complete variable domain, with remaining parts taken from reference TRBV5-1 and TRBJ1-1, reads KAGVTQTPRYLIKTRGQQVTLSCSPISGHRSVSWYQQTPGQGLQFLFEYFSETQRNKGNFPGRFSGRQFSNSRSEMNVSTLELGDSALYLCASSLAGSRGKAFFGQGTRLTVV.

The chain recombines TRBV7-2 with TRBJ2-7, with D unresolved. The germline V gene has CDR1 SGHTA and CDR2 FQGNSA. Trimming took 0 bases from V and 7 from J, leaving 13 bases between them. This CDR3 has 14 amino acids. CDR3 amino acids: CASSLAAILGEQYF. The CDR3 nucleotides read TGTGCCAGCAGCTTAGCGGCAATCCTAGGGGAGCAGTACTTC.

The table lists this clonotype with many counts. The CDR3, as DNA: TGTGCCATCAGTGGGGGACCGGGACAGGTTGTCGGAAACATTCAGTACTTC. Its protein product is CAISGGPGQVVGNIQYF. The chain uses TRBV10-3 and TRBJ2-4; 8 bases line up with TRBD1. Germline V gene data show CDR1 as ENHRY and CDR2 as SYGVKD. The CDR3 length is 17 residues. J was trimmed by 6 bases and V by 4 bases; bases with no gene match: 14.